This is a list of T cell receptor beta chains from one sample in a study of post-analysis software for immune sequencing data. Using its own MiXCR run on the PCR reads, TCRdb lists one record per CDR3 protein. The table shows 700,000 to 900,000 distinct CDR3 sequences, with around 46% occurring only once. Source material: blood. Receptors originate from a girl aged 5-17 years with multiple sclerosis. Both conserved end residues are part of each CDR3. Fields, in order: clone size, D gene, J gene, V gene, CDR3 protein, CDR3 DNA. A D gene is named only where the DNA matches it firmly. Clone size is not always given. Where it is, it says once, few, many or a class for expanded clones.

few	TRBD2	TRBJ2-5	TRBV29-1	CSVSSLAGGPSTQETQYF	TGCAGCGTTTCATCGCTAGCGGGAGGGCCGAGTACCCAAGAGACCCAGTACTTC
few	-	TRBJ2-2	TRBV27	CASSLLLANTGELFF	TGTGCCAGCAGTTTATTACTAGCGAACACCGGGGAGCTGTTTTTT
-	TRBD1	TRBJ1-1	TRBV5-5	CASRDTGGYTEAFF	TGTGCCAGCAGGGATACAGGGGGCTACACTGAAGCTTTCTTT
-	-	TRBJ1-2	TRBV15	CATSRDLGTPEYGYTF	TGTGCCACCAGCAGAGATCTTGGGACCCCGGAATATGGCTACACCTTC
-	-	TRBJ2-7	TRBV4-1	CASSQVYGDYEQYF	TGCGCCAGCAGCCAAGTTTATGGGGACTACGAGCAGTACTTC
-	-	TRBJ2-3	TRBV15	CATSRDPVSTDTQYF	TGTGCCACCAGCAGAGATCCCGTTAGCACAGATACGCAGTATTTT
once	-	TRBJ2-7	TRBV29-1	CSGGGGYNEQYF	TGCAGCGGTGGAGGAGGGTACAACGAGCAGTACTTC
-	-	TRBJ2-1	TRBV6-5	CASSYKLNWEQFF	TGTGCCAGCAGTTATAAACTGAATTGGGAGCAGTTCTTC
-	TRBD1	TRBJ1-6	TRBV6-5	CAGAQGYNSPLHF	TGTGCCGGCGCACAGGGGTATAATTCACCCCTCCACTTT
-	-	TRBJ2-7	TRBV24-1	CATSPGETYEQYF	TGTGCCACCAGCCCCGGGGAGACCTACGAGCAGTACTTC
-	TRBD2	TRBJ2-3	TRBV12-3/TRBV12-4	CASSLRGLAGHTQYF	TGTGCCAGCAGTTTAAGGGGACTAGCGGGGCATACGCAGTATTTT
few	TRBD2	TRBJ2-7	TRBV12-3/TRBV12-4	CASSFSGRGHEQYF	TGTGCCAGCAGTTTTAGCGGGAGGGGCCACGAGCAGTACTTC
-	-	TRBJ2-3	TRBV7-9	CASSLAASRPADTQYF	TGTGCCAGCAGCTTAGCTGCTAGCCGCCCCGCAGATACGCAGTATTTT
few	-	TRBJ2-5	TRBV29-1	CSALLGQAQRNQYF	TGCAGCGCCTTACTGGGGCAGGCCCAGCGCAACCAGTACTTC
few	TRBD2	TRBJ2-7	TRBV10-2	CASSERAGGYEQYF	TGCGCCAGCAGTGAGAGGGCGGGAGGCTACGAGCAGTACTTC
-	-	TRBJ2-1	TRBV7-8	CASSLSSANNEQFF	TGTGCCAGCAGCTTATCTAGCGCTAACAATGAGCAGTTCTTC
few	-	TRBJ1-1	TRBV3-1	CASSQGGMNTEAFF	TGTGCCAGCAGCCAAGGGGGAATGAACACTGAAGCTTTCTTT
-	TRBD2	TRBJ2-1	TRBV29-1	CSVEPVAGVGYNEQFF	TGCAGCGTTGAACCCGTAGCGGGAGTCGGCTACAATGAGCAGTTCTTC
-	-	TRBJ1-1	TRBV7-3	CASSLLAGDGRNTEAFF	TGTGCCAGCAGCTTATTAGCCGGTGACGGGAGGAACACTGAAGCTTTCTTT
-	-	TRBJ1-2	TRBV5-5	CASSPQSDLGGYTF	TGTGCCAGCAGCCCGCAGTCTGATTTAGGTGGCTACACCTTC
-	-	TRBJ2-3	TRBV12-3/TRBV12-4	CASSAQKLSTDTQYF	TGTGCCAGCAGTGCCCAGAAACTTTCCACAGATACGCAGTATTTT
-	-	TRBJ2-7	TRBV7-2	CASSLDPRSNLEQYF	TGTGCCAGCAGCTTAGACCCACGGAGTAATTTGGAGCAGTACTTC